A selection of T cell receptor beta chains follows, all from one sample in a study of lymphopenia after photon versus proton radiotherapy. Repertoires were generated with immunoSEQ multiplex PCR, while TCRdb's copy carries only in-frame clones and drops some. The data contain over 20,000 clones, around 89% of them seen just once; the ten biggest clones take up 11%. Sequences were derived from peripheral blood, sampled from a patient treated with proton-based radiotherapy. Source of these receptors: a man aged 80 or over with esophageal cancer. The CDR3 runs from the conserved cysteine through the conserved F or W. Each record gives: J gene, D gene, clone size, V gene, CDR3 DNA, CDR3 protein. A D gene is named only where the DNA matches it firmly. Rows give clone size only sometimes, using once, few, many, or a class for an expanded clone.

j_call: TRBJ2-3
d_call: NA
clone_size: NA
v_call: TRBV20-1
cdr3_nt: TGCAGTGCTAGTAGGTCAGATACGCAGTATTTT
cdr3_aa: CSASRSDTQYF

j_call: TRBJ2-4
d_call: TRBD2
clone_size: once
v_call: TRBV19
cdr3_nt: TGTGCCAGTAGTATGGCTAGCGGAAACATTCAGTACTTC
cdr3_aa: CASSMASGNIQYF

j_call: TRBJ1-1
d_call: NA
clone_size: NA
v_call: TRBV6-5
cdr3_nt: TGTGCCAGCAGTTATCAAGGGATGAACACTGAAGCTTTCTTT
cdr3_aa: CASSYQGMNTEAFF

j_call: TRBJ2-1
d_call: NA
clone_size: NA
v_call: TRBV6-4
cdr3_nt: TGTGCCAGCAGTAAGGAAGGGAGATCTTACAATGAGCAGTTCTTC
cdr3_aa: CASSKEGRSYNEQFF

j_call: TRBJ1-1
d_call: NA
clone_size: NA
v_call: TRBV29-1
cdr3_nt: TGCAGCGCAGCGCAGGGGCGCGGGGACACTGAAGCTTTCTTT
cdr3_aa: CSAAQGRGDTEAFF

j_call: TRBJ2-3
d_call: NA
clone_size: NA
v_call: TRBV4-1
cdr3_nt: TGCGCCAGCAGCCTCATAGCAGGGAAAAGCACAGATACGCAGTATTTT
cdr3_aa: CASSLIAGKSTDTQYF

j_call: TRBJ2-3
d_call: NA
clone_size: NA
v_call: TRBV7-2
cdr3_nt: TGTGCCAGCAGCTCCTCCCCTAGCACAGATACGCAGTATTTT
cdr3_aa: CASSSSPSTDTQYF

j_call: TRBJ1-2
d_call: NA
clone_size: NA
v_call: TRBV4-1
cdr3_nt: TGCGCCAGCAGCCAAGAGGCCAGGGCGAACTATGGCTACACCTTC
cdr3_aa: CASSQEARANYGYTF

j_call: TRBJ1-1
d_call: NA
clone_size: NA
v_call: TRBV11-3
cdr3_nt: TGTGCCAGCAGCTTCGGCAGAAACACTGAAGCTTTCTTT
cdr3_aa: CASSFGRNTEAFF

j_call: TRBJ2-7
d_call: TRBD1
clone_size: once
v_call: TRBV2
cdr3_nt: TGTGCCAGCAGTGGACAGGGCCTGTACGAGCAGTACTTC
cdr3_aa: CASSGQGLYEQYF

j_call: TRBJ1-2
d_call: NA
clone_size: NA
v_call: TRBV11-2
cdr3_nt: TGTGCCAGCAGCTCCACTTTGACCACTCTCTATGGCTACACCTTC
cdr3_aa: CASSSTLTTLYGYTF

j_call: TRBJ2-5
d_call: TRBD1
clone_size: NA
v_call: TRBV7-2
cdr3_nt: TGTGCCAGCAGCGGTGACAGGGAAGAGACCCAGTACTTC
cdr3_aa: CASSGDREETQYF

j_call: TRBJ2-7
d_call: TRBD2
clone_size: NA
v_call: TRBV6-5
cdr3_nt: TGTGCCAGCAGAGGTCTGAGCGGGAGGTTTGACGAGCAGTACTTC
cdr3_aa: CASRGLSGRFDEQYF

j_call: TRBJ1-1
d_call: TRBD1
clone_size: NA
v_call: TRBV10-3
cdr3_nt: TGTGCCATCAGGGGACAGGGGGCGCTGGTTACTGAAGCTTTCTTT
cdr3_aa: CAIRGQGALVTEAFF

j_call: TRBJ1-3
d_call: TRBD1
clone_size: NA
v_call: TRBV30
cdr3_nt: TGTGCCTGGAACCGACAGGGGGGTAGCTCTGGAAACACCATATATTTT
cdr3_aa: CAWNRQGGSSGNTIYF